This T cell receptor (beta chain) was sequenced for a study of human T cells and chemical hapten exposure. Study-wide context: Recorded diagnoses among the mostly female patients were alopecia areata, totalis or universalis.

TCRdb ran MiXCR on the RACE reads and lists one entry per CDR3 protein. This sample has roughly 50,000 distinct CDR3 sequences; 11% occur once, and the top ten carry approximately 1.8%. Time point: patch test 1, 2 weeks after DPC sensitization. The treatment was: therapeutic diphenylcyclopropenone sensitization with weekly scalp DPC. Total RNA came from unfractionated whole blood. This clonotype was observed a few times. Germline loops: CDR1 SGHVS, CDR2 FNYEAQ. This CDR3 is built from 17 residues. The V end was cut by 1 base, the J end by 0 bases, with 13 bases between. The chain joins TRBV7-6 to TRBJ2-1; D gene ambiguous. This material consisted of whole blood, taken in connection with sensitization to the hapten diphenylcyclopropenone (DPC). This TCR was recovered from a woman aged 35 to 49 with alopecia areata. Some clones in this sample may be carry-over from other donors' samples. The CDR3 sequence: CASSLVPLAGSYNEQFF. As DNA, the CDR3 is TGTGCCAGCAGCTTAGTCCCATTAGCTGGCTCCTACAATGAGCAGTTCTTC.